The rows below give T cell receptor beta chains drawn from one sample of a study of OX40 agonist ivuxolimab in advanced cancers. Profiled with immunoSEQ multiplex PCR; TCRdb holds only in-frame clones, not every one. Of about 36,000 clones in the sample, 60% to 80% are singletons; the top ten hold about 19%. The input for sequencing was CD4+ or CD8+ T cells sorted from blood, taken in a trial of the OX40 agonist ivuxolimab. The receptors were gathered from an adult with an advanced solid tumor such as melanoma, head and neck, liver or kidney cancer. CDR3s include the opening cysteine and the closing phenylalanine or tryptophan. The order of the fields is D gene, V gene, J gene, clone size, CDR3 protein, CDR3 DNA. A D gene is named only where the DNA matches it firmly. Only some rows state a clone size, as once, few, many or a class for expanded clones.

>-|TRBV28|TRBJ2-1|-
CASNRGLTNEQFF
TGTGCCAGCAACAGAGGACTGACAAATGAGCAGTTCTTC
>TRBD2|TRBV28|TRBJ2-3|-
CASSLRTSGTDTQYF
TGTGCCAGCAGTTTACGGACTAGCGGCACAGATACGCAGTATTTT
>-|TRBV4-1|TRBJ1-5|-
CASSQIVGSNQPQHF
TGCGCCAGCAGCCAAATTGTAGGTAGCAATCAGCCCCAGCATTTT
>TRBD2|TRBV4-2|TRBJ2-1|-
CASSPERGGYNEQFF
TGTGCCAGCAGTCCCGAGCGGGGGGGATACAATGAGCAGTTCTTC
>TRBD1|TRBV4-3|TRBJ2-7|-
CASSPDGTGDIEQYF
TGCGCCAGCAGCCCAGACGGGACAGGGGATATCGAGCAGTACTTC
>TRBD1|TRBV18|TRBJ1-2|-
CASSERTGPGYTF
TGTGCCAGCTCAGAGCGGACAGGGCCCGGCTACACCTTC
>-|TRBV28|TRBJ1-5|-
CASSTLGDTNQPQHF
TGTGCCAGCAGTACCTTGGGGGACACGAATCAGCCCCAGCATTTT
>TRBD1|TRBV29-1|TRBJ2-2|-
CSVEDRGYTGELFF
TGCAGCGTTGAGGACAGGGGCTACACCGGGGAGCTGTTTTTT
>TRBD1|TRBV7-9|TRBJ2-7|-
CASSLGQGFHEQYF
TGTGCCAGCAGCTTGGGACAGGGTTTCCACGAGCAGTACTTC
>-|TRBV6-6|TRBJ2-1|-
CASSYFPGRNEQFF
TGTGCCAGCAGTTACTTTCCCGGACGCAATGAGCAGTTCTTC
>-|TRBV27|TRBJ1-3|-
CASSPRGAGNTIYF
TGTGCCAGCAGTCCCAGGGGAGCCGGAAACACCATATATTTT
>-|TRBV6-5|TRBJ1-4|-
CASSYEAEKLFF
TGTGCCAGCAGTTATGAAGCGGAAAAACTGTTTTTT
>TRBD2|TRBV9|TRBJ2-1|-
CASSVSPSSGNEQFF
TGTGCCAGCAGCGTAAGCCCCTCTAGCGGCAATGAGCAGTTCTTC
>-|TRBV11-3|TRBJ2-7|-
CASSLDRVEGQGSPYEQYF
TGTGCCAGCAGCTTAGATAGGGTGGAAGGGCAGGGATCGCCCTACGAGCAGTACTTC
>TRBD1|TRBV10-3|TRBJ2-2|-
CAISDGQGISLNTGELFF
TGTGCCATCAGTGACGGACAGGGTATATCTCTGAACACCGGGGAGCTGTTTTTT
>-|TRBV28|TRBJ1-4|few
CASSLVPGGDREKLFF
TGTGCCAGCAGTTTAGTCCCGGGGGGCGATCGGGAAAAACTGTTTTTT
>-|TRBV10-2|TRBJ1-2|-
CASSRGAVDYGYTF
TGCGCCAGCAGCCGGGGGGCGGTGGACTATGGCTACACCTTC
>-|TRBV2|TRBJ1-4|-
CASTQWVLRRATNEKLFF
TGTGCCAGCACCCAGTGGGTCCTCCGGCGGGCAACTAATGAAAAACTGTTTTTT
>TRBD1|TRBV28|TRBJ2-3|once
CASSTMARDRELTDTQYF
TGTGCCAGCAGTACCATGGCTCGGGACAGGGAACTCACAGATACGCAGTATTTT
>-|TRBV28|TRBJ1-1|-
CASSLANTEAFF
TGTGCCAGCAGTTTGGCGAACACTGAAGCTTTCTTT